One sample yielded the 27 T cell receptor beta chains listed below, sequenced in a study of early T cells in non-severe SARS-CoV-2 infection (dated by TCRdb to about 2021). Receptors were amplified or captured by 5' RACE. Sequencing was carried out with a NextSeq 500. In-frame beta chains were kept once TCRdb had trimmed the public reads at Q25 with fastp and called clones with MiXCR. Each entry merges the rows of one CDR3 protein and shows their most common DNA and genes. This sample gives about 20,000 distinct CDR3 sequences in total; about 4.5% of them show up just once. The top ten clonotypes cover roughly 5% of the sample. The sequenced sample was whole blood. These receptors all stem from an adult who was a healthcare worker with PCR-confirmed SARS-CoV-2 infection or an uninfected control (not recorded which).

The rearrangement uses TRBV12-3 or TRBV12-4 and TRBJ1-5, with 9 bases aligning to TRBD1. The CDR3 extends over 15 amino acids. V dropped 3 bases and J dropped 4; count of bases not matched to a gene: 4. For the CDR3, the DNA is TGTGCCAGCAGTTTGGGACAGGGCTATAATCAGCCCCAGCATTTT. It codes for CASSLGQGYNQPQHF.

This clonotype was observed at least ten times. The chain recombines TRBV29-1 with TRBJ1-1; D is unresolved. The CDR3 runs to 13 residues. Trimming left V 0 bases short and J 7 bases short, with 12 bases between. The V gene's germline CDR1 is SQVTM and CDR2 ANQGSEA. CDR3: CSVEETADGEAFF. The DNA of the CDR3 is TGCAGCGTTGAAGAGACTGCGGACGGTGAAGCTTTCTTT.

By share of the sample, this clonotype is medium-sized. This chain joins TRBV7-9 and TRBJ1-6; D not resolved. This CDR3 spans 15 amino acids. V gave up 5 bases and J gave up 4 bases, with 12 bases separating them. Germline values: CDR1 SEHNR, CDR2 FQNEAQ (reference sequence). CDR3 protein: CASSPGRSYNSPLHF. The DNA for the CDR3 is TGTGCCAGCAGCCCCGGGCGGAGTTATAATTCACCCCTCCACTTT.

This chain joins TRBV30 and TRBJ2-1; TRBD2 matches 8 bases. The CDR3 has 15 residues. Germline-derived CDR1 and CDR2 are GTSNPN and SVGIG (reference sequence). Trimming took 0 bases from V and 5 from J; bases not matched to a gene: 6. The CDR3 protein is CAWSVGTSGHNEQFF. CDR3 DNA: TGTGCCTGGAGTGTGGGGACTAGTGGGCACAATGAGCAGTTCTTC.

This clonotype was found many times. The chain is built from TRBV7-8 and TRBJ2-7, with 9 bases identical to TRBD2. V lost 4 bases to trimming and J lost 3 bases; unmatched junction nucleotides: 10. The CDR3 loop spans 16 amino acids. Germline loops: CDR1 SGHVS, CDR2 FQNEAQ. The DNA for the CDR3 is TGTGCCAGCAGCTACTCTGGGGTAGCGGGAGTCTACGAGCAGTACTTC. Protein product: CASSYSGVAGVYEQYF. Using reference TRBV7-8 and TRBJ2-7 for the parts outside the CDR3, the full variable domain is GAGVSQSPRYKVAKRGQDVALRCDPISGHVSLFWYQQALGQGPEFLTYFQNEAQLDKSGLPSDRFFAERPEGSVSTLKIQRTQQEDSAVYLCASSYSGVAGVYEQYFGPGTRLTVT.

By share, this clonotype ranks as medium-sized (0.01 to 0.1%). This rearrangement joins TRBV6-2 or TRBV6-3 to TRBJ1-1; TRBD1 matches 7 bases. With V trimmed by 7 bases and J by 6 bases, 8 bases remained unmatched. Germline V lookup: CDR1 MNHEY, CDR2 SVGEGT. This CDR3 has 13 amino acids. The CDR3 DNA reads TGTGCCAGCACTTCCTGGGACAGCCCTGAAGCTTTCTTT. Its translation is CASTSWDSPEAFF.

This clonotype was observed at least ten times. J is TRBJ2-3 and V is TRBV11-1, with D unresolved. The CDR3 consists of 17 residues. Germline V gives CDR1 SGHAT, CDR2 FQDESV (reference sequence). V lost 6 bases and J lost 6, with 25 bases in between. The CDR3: CASSFMASRARSDTQYF. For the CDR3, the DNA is TGTGCCAGCAGTTTTATGGCCTCCCGGGCCCGAAGCGATACGCAGTATTTT.

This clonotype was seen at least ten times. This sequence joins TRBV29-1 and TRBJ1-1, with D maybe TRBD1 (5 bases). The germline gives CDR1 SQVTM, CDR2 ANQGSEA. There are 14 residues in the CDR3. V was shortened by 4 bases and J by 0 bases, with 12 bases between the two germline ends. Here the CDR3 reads CSVGGTSMNTEAFF. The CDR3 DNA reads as TGCAGCGTTGGGGGCACCTCGATGAACACTGAAGCTTTCTTT.

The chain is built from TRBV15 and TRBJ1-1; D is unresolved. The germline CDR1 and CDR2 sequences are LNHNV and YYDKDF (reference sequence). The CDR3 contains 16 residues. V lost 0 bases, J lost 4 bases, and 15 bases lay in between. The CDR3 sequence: CATSREYGVRGTEAFF. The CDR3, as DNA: TGTGCCACCAGCAGAGAGTACGGGGTACGAGGCACTGAAGCTTTCTTT.

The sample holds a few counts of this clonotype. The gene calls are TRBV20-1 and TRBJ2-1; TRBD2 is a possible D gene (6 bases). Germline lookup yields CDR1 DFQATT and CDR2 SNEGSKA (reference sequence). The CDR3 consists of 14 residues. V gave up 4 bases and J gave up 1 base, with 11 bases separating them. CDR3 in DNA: TGCAGTGCTAATTACGGGAGTTCCTACAATGAGCAGTTCTTC. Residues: CSANYGSSYNEQFF.

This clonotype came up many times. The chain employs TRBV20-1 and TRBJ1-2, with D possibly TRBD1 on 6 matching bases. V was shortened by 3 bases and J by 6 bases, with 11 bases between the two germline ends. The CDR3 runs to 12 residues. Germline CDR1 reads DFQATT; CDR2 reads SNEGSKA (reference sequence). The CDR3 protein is CSASVGADGYTF. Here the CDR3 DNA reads TGCAGTGCTAGTGTGGGGGCTGATGGCTACACCTTC.

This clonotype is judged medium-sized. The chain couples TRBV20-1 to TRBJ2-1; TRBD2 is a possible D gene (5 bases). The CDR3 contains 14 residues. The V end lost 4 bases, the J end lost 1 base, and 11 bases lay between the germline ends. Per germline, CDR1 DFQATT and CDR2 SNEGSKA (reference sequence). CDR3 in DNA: TGCAGTGCTATCCGAACTAGTTCCTACAATGAGCAGTTCTTC. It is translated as CSAIRTSSYNEQFF.

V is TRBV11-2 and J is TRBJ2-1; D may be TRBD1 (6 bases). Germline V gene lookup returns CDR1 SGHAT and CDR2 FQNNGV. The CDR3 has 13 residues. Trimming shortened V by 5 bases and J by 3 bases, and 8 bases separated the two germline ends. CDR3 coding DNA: TGTGCCAGCAGCACGGACAGCTACAATGAGCAGTTCTTC. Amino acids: CASSTDSYNEQFF.

CDR3 in amino acids: CASSFSRIGTGELFF. DNA of the CDR3: TGTGCCAGCAGCTTTAGCCGTATAGGCACCGGGGAGCTGTTTTTT. V gene TRBV7-8 combines with J gene TRBJ2-2; D is undetermined. This CDR3 has 15 amino acids. The germline V gene has CDR1 SGHVS and CDR2 FQNEAQ. The ends were cut back, 3 bases at V and 4 bases at J, with 12 bases in the middle.

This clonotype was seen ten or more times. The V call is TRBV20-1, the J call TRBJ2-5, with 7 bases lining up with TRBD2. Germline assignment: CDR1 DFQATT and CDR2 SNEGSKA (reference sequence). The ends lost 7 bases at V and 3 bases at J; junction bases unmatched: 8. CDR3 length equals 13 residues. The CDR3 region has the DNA TGCAGTGGGGGGGACTACATAAAAGAGACCCAGTACTTC. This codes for CSGGDYIKETQYF.

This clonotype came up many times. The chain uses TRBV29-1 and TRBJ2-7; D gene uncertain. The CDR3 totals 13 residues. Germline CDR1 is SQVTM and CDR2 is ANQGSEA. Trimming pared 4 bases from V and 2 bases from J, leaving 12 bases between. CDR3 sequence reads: CSVAERLAYEQYF. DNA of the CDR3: TGCAGCGTTGCTGAAAGACTTGCCTACGAGCAGTACTTC.

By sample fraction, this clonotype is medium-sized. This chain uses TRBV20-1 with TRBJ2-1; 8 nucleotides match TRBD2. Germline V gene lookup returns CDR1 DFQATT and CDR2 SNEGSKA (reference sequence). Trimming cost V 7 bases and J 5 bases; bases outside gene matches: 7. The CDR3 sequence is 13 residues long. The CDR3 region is CSGWYSGNNEQFF. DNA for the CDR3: TGCAGTGGGTGGTATAGCGGGAACAATGAGCAGTTCTTC.

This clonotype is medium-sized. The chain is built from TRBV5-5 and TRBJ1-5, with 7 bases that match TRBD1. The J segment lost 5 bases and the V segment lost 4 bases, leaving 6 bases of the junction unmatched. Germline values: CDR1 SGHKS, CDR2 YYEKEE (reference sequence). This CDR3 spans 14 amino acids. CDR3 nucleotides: TGTGCCAGCAGCGTCGACAGGGCTTATCAGCCCCAGCATTTT. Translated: CASSVDRAYQPQHF.

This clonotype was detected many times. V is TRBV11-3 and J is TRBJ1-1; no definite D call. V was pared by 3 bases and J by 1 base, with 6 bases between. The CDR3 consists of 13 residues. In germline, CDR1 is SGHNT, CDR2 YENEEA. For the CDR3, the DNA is TGTGCCAGCAGCTTGGCTGGGAACACTGAAGCTTTCTTT. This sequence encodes CASSLAGNTEAFF.

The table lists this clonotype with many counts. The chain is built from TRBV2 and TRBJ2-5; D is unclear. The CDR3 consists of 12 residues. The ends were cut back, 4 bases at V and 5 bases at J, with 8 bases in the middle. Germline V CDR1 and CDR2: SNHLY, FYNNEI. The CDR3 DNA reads TGTGCCAGCAGTGTGGTCGGCGAGACCCAGTACTTC. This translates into CASSVVGETQYF.

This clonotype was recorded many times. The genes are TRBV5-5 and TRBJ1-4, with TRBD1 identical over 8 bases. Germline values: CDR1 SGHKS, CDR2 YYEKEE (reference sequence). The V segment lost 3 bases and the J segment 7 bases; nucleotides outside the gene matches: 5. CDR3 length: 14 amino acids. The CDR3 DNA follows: TGTGCCAGCAGCTCCACAGGGGGAAGTGAAAAACTGTTTTTT. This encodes CASSSTGGSEKLFF.

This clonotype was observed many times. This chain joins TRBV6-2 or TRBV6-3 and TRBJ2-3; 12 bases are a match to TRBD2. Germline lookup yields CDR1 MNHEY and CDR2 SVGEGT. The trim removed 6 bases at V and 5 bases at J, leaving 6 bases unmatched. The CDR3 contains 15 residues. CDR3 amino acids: CASRKPGLAGDTQYF. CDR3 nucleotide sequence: TGTGCCAGCAGAAAACCGGGACTAGCGGGAGATACGCAGTATTTT.

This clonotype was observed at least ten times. Written as DNA, the CDR3 is TGTGCCAGCAGTTATGGGACTAGCGTCAGTAACAATGAGCAGTTCTTC. This codes for CASSYGTSVSNNEQFF. The J gene is TRBJ2-1, the V gene TRBV6-6; 10 bases align to TRBD2. V shed 3 bases and J 5 bases; nucleotides not matched to a gene: 7. CDR3 length: 16 amino acids. CDR1 is MNHNY, CDR2 SVGAGI, per germline (reference sequence).

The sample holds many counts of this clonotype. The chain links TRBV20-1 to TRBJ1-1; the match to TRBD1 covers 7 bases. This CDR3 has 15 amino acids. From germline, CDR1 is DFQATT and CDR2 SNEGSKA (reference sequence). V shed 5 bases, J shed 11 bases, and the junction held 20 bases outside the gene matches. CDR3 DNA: TGCAGTGCTCACCCATCGGACAGGTCGGCCGCGGTGGCTTTCTTT. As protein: CSAHPSDRSAAVAFF.

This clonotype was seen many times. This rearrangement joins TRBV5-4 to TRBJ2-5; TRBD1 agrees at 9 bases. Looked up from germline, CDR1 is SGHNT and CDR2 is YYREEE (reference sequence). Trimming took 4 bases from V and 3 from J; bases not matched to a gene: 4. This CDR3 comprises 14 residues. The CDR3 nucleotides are TGTGCCAGCAGCAAACAGGGGGCGGAAGAGACCCAGTACTTC. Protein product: CASSKQGAEETQYF.

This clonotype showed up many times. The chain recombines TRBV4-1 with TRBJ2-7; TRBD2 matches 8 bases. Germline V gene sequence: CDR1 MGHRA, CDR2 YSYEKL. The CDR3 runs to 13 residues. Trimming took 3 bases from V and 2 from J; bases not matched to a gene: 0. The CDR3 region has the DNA TGCGCCAGCAGCCAGGGACTAGCCTACGAGCAGTACTTC. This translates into CASSQGLAYEQYF.

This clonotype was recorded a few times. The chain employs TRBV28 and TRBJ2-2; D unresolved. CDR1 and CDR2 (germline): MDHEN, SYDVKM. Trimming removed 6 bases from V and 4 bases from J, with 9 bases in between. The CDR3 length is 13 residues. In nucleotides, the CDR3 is TGTGCCAGCAGACCACAAGGCACCGGGGAGCTGTTTTTT. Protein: CASRPQGTGELFF.